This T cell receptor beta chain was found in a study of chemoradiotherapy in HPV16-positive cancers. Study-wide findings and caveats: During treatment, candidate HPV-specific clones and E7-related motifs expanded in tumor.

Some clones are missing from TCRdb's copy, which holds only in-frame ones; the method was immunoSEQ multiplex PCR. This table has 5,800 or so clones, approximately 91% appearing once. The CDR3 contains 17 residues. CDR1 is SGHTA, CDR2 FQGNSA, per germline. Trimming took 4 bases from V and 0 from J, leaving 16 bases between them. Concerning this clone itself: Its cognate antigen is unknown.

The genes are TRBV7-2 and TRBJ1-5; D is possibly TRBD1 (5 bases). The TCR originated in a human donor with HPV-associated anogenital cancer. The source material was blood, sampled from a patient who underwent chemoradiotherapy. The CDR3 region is CASSSRVTGYSNQPQHF. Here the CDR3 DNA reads TGTGCCAGCAGCTCCAGGGTTACGGGCTATAGCAATCAGCCCCAGCATTTT.